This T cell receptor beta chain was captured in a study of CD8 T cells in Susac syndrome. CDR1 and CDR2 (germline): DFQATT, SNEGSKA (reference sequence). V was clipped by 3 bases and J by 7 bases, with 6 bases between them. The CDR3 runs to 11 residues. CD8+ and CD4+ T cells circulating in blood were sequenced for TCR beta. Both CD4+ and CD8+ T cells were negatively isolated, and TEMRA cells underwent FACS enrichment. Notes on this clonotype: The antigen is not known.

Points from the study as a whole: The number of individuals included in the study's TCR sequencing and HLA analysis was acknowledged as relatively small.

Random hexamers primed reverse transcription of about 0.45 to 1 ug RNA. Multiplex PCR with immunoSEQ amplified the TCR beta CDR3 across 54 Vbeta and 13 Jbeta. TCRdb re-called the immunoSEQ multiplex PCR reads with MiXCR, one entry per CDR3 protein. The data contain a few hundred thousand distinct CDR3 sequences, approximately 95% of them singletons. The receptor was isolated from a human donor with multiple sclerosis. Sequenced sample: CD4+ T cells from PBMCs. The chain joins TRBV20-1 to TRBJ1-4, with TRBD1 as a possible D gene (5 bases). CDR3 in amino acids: CSASQGEKLFF. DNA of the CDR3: TGCAGTGCTAGTCAGGGTGAAAAACTGTTTTTT.